This TCR beta chain was observed in a study of blood T cells in healthy people across ages. Study background: For every two T cells, template switching captured about one barcoded beta molecule.

The authors ran a second PCR of 7 to 11 cycles using a sample-barcoded 5' primer and a J-beta primer mix. A tag from a template-switch adaptor with 12 random nucleotides marked each cDNA molecule. TCRdb re-called the 5' RACE reads with MiXCR, one entry per CDR3 protein. The sample carries fewer than 900,000 distinct CDR3 sequences, 43% recorded once. It was approximately 10 milliliters of peripheral blood that were drawn from each donor. Per-sample PBMC isolation yielded at least 6.5 million cells. Looked up from germline, CDR1 is SQVTM and CDR2 is ANQGSEA. Germline trimming cut 5 bases from V and 3 bases from J; bases unmatched to any gene: 4. This CDR3 region has 13 residues.

This clonotype originated in a woman aged 55-75 years in good health. The chain links TRBV29-1 to TRBJ1-5; TRBD1 agrees at 7 bases. Sequencing input: blood. The CDR3 DNA is TGCAGCGTTTACGGACAGGACAATCAGCCCCAGCATTTT. Residues: CSVYGQDNQPQHF.